Listed here are 15 T cell receptor beta chains from one sample, sequenced in a study of cytomegalovirus exposure and HLA in healthy donors. A multiplex PCR was run with 60 Vbeta primers and 13 Jbeta primers. This table comes from immunoSEQ multiplex PCR, and its TCRdb copy is limited to in-frame clones, with some not included. The sample carries approximately 100,000 clones, roughly 69% recorded once. Sequences were obtained from PBMCs. The receptor set was obtained from a woman aged 70-85 years in good health and CMV-seropositive.

The chain has TRBV20-1 and TRBJ2-7; TRBD1 aligns across 8 bases. Germline CDR1 DFQATT, CDR2 SNEGSKA (reference sequence). Trimming cost V 3 bases and J 10 bases; bases outside gene matches: 2. The CDR3 sequence is 10 residues long. The DNA of the CDR3 is TGCAGTGCTAGCGGACAGGGACAGTACTTC. Translation gives CSASGQGQYF.

This clone has more than one count but fewer than ten. This chain links TRBV5-6 with TRBJ1-5, with D maybe TRBD1 (6 bases). Germline assignment: CDR1 SGHDT and CDR2 YYEEEE. This CDR3 comprises 15 residues. The ends were cut back, 0 bases at V and 7 bases at J, with 14 bases in the middle. CDR3 amino acids: CASSLGLTGSQPQHF. The CDR3 bases are TGTGCCAGCAGCTTGGGGCTAACAGGGTCCCAGCCCCAGCATTTT.

CDR3 residues: CASREQDSPTGELFF. As DNA, the CDR3 is TGTGCCAGCAGAGAGCAGGACAGTCCAACCGGGGAGCTGTTTTTT. The V gene is TRBV9, the J gene TRBJ2-2; TRBD1 might be the D (6 bases). This CDR3 is built from 15 residues. Germline CDR1 SGDLS, CDR2 YYNGEE. V was shortened by 5 bases and J by 5 bases, with 16 bases between the two germline ends.

V usage is TRBV30 and J usage is TRBJ2-2; possible D gene TRBD1, 6 bases. The V and J ends lost 0 bases and 7 bases respectively, with 15 bases between them. This CDR3 is 15 amino acids long. CDR1 GTSNPN and CDR2 SVGIG come from the germline V gene (reference sequence). CDR3 in amino acids: CAWSVVGQGSGELFF. CDR3 coding DNA: TGTGCCTGGAGTGTCGTGGGGCAGGGGAGCGGGGAGCTGTTTTTT.

The chain couples TRBV6-6 to TRBJ1-6; no reliable D call. Trimming stripped 2 bases from V and 10 bases from J, with 18 bases between. The CDR3 is 16 residues long. Germline V gives CDR1 MNHNY, CDR2 SVGAGI (reference sequence). Here the CDR3 DNA reads TGTGCCAGCAGTTACGGCGTCGGGAATGGAGGATCACCCCTCCACTTT. Its protein is CASSYGVGNGGSPLHF.

The CDR3 sequence is CASSLEWGDYGYTF. The CDR3 nucleotides are TGTGCCAGCAGCTTAGAATGGGGAGACTATGGCTACACCTTC. This rearrangement joins TRBV7-2 to TRBJ1-2; D not certain. The V gene's germline CDR1 is SGHTA and CDR2 FQGNSA. The CDR3 has 14 residues. Trimming cost V 1 base and J 3 bases, with 9 bases left between them.

The chain employs TRBV6-5 and TRBJ1-4, with 7 bases matching TRBD1. The CDR3 consists of 15 residues. J gave up 8 bases and V 6 bases, and 12 bases lay outside the gene matches. The germline CDR1 and CDR2 sequences are MNHEY and SVGAGI. This CDR3 reads CASSISGGGSEKLFF. Written as DNA, the CDR3 is TGTGCCAGCAGCATAAGTGGAGGGGGCAGCGAAAAACTGTTTTTT.

This clone was detected only a few times. This chain connects TRBV5-6 to TRBJ1-5, with 7 bases lining up with TRBD1. Germline-derived CDR1 and CDR2 are SGHDT and YYEEEE. The trim removed 2 bases at V and 2 bases at J, leaving 1 base unmatched. The CDR3 is 14 residues long. CDR3 sequence: CASSFRGGNQPQHF. In DNA, the CDR3 is TGTGCCAGCAGCTTCAGGGGGGGCAATCAGCCCCAGCATTTT. The variable domain in full, with the rest retrieved from reference TRBV5-6 and TRBJ1-5, is DAGVTQSPTHLIKTRGQQVTLRCSPKSGHDTVSWYQQALGQGPQFIFQYYEEEERQRGNFPDRFSGHQFPNYSSELNVNALLLGDSALYLCASSFRGGNQPQHFGDGTRLSIL.

A few counts support this clone. This sequence joins TRBV5-6 and TRBJ1-1; 7 bases align to TRBD1. The CDR3 has 15 amino acids. The germline V gene encodes CDR1 SGHDT and CDR2 YYEEEE. Trimming took 4 bases from V and 4 from J; bases not matched to a gene: 10. The CDR3 sequence is CASSGSRGFLTEAFF. The DNA for the CDR3 is TGTGCCAGCAGCGGTTCCAGGGGGTTCCTCACTGAAGCTTTCTTT.

The chain couples TRBV11-2 to TRBJ1-4, with D unresolved. Between the trimmed V and J ends, which lost 5 bases and 4 bases, there was a span of 14 bases. CDR1 is SGHAT, CDR2 FQNNGV, per germline. The CDR3 totals 15 residues. CDR3 nucleotides: TGTGCCAGCAGCCGCGCCCGGTTATTTAATGAAAAACTGTTTTTT. Protein sequence: CASSRARLFNEKLFF.

This clone was recorded a few times. The chain is built from TRBV18 and TRBJ1-2; 9 nucleotides agree with TRBD1. Per the germline V gene, CDR1 is KGHSH and CDR2 is LQKENI. With V trimmed by 2 bases and J by 7 bases, 5 bases remained unmatched. The CDR3 totals 14 residues. The CDR3 sequence is CASSPKTGGSGYTF. CDR3 coding DNA: TGTGCCAGCTCACCAAAGACAGGGGGATCTGGCTACACCTTC.

The chain carries TRBV12-5 and TRBJ2-5, with 7 bases matching TRBD1. This CDR3 has 16 residues. Germline V gene sequence: CDR1 LGHNT, CDR2 FRNRAP. The J segment lost 2 bases and the V segment lost 5 bases, leaving 11 bases of the junction unmatched. For the CDR3, the DNA is TGTGCTAGTGGTCCCGAGTTGACAGGGTCACAAGAGACCCAGTACTTC. It is translated as CASGPELTGSQETQYF.

This rearrangement joins TRBV30 to TRBJ1-2; D call uncertain. The CDR3 sequence is 14 residues long. CDR1 and CDR2 (germline): GTSNPN, SVGIG (reference sequence). V shed 5 bases and J shed 0 bases, with 13 bases lying between them. CDR3 in DNA: TGTGCCTGGGCCAAAGGAGGAGCTAACTATGGCTACACCTTC. It is translated as CAWAKGGANYGYTF.

This clone is a singleton in its sample. The CDR3 sequence is CASSLRQGGNQPQHF. In DNA form, the CDR3 reads TGTGCCAGCAGCTTACGACAGGGTGGCAATCAGCCCCAGCATTTT. The chain combines TRBV11-2 with TRBJ1-5; 7 bases align to TRBD1. The CDR3 extends over 15 amino acids. Germline CDR1 and CDR2: SGHAT and FQNNGV. After removal of 2 bases from V and 2 bases from J, the junction contained 3 bases not matched to a gene. Complete variable domain (other parts from reference TRBV11-2 and TRBJ1-5): EAGVAQSPRYKIIEKRQSVAFWCNPISGHATLYWYQQILGQGPKLLIQFQNNGVVDDSQLPKDRFSAERLKGVDSTLKIQPAKLEDSAVYLCASSLRQGGNQPQHFGDGTRLSIL.

This chain connects TRBV6-5 to TRBJ2-7, with D unresolved. Germline CDR1 reads MNHEY; CDR2 reads SVGAGI. V was clipped by 6 bases and J by 7 bases, with 19 bases between them. The CDR3 covers 14 residues. CDR3 coding DNA: TGTGCCAGCAGGTCCCGAAGACGTAGCTGGGAGCAGTACTTC. Translating it yields CASRSRRRSWEQYF.